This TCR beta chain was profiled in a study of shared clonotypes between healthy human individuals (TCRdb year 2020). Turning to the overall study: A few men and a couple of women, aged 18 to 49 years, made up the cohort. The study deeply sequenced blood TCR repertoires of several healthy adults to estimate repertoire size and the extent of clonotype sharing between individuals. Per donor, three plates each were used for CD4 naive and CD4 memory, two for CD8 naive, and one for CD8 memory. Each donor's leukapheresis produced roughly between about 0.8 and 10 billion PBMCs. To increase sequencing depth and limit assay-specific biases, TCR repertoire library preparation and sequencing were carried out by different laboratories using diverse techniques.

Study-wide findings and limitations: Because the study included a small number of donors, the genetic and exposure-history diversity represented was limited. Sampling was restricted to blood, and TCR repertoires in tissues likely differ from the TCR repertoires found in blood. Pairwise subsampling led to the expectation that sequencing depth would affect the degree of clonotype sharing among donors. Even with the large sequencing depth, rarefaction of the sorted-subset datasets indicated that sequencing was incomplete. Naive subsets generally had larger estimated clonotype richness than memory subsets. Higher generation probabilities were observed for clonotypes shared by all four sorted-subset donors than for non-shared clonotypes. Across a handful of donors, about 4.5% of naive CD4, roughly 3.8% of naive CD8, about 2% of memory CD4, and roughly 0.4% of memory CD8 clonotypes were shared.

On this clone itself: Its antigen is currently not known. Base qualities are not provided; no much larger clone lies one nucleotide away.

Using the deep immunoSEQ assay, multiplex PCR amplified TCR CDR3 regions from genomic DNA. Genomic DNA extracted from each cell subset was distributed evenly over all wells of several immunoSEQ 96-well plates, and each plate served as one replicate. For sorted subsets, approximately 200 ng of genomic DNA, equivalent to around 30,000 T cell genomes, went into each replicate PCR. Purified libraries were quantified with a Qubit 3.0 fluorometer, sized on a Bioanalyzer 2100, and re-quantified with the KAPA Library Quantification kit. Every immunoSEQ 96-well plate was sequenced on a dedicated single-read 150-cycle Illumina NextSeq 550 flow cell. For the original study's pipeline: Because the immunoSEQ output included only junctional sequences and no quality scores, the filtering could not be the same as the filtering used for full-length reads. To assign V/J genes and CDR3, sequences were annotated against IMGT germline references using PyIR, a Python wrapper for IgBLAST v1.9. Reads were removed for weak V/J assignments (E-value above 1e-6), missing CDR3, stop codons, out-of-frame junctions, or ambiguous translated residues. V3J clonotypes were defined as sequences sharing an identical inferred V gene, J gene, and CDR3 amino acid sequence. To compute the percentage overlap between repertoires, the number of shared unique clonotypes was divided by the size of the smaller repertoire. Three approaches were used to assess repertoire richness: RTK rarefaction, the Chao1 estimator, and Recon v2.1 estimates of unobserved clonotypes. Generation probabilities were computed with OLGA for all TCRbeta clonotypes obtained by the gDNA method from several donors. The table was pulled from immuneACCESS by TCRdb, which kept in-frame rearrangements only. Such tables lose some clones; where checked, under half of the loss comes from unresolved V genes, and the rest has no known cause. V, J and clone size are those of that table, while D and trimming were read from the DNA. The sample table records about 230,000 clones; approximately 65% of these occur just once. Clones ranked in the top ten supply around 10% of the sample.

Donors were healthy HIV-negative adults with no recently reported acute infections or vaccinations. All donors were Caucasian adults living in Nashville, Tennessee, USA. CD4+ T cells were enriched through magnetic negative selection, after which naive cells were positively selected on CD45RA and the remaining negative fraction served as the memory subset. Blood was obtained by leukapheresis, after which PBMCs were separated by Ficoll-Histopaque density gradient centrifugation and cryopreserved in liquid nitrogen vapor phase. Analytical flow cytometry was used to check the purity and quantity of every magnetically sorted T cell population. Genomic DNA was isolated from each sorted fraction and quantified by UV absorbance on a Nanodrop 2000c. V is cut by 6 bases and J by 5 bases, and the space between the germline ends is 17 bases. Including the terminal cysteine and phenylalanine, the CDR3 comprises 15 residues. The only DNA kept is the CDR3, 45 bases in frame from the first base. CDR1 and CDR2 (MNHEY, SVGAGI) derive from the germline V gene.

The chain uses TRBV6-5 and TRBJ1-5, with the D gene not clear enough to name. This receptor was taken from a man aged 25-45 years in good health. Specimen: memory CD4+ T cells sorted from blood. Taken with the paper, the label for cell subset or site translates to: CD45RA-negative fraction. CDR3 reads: CASSQTAVPHQPQHF. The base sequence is TGTGCCAGCAGCCAAACGGCAGTCCCTCATCAGCCCCAGCATTTT.